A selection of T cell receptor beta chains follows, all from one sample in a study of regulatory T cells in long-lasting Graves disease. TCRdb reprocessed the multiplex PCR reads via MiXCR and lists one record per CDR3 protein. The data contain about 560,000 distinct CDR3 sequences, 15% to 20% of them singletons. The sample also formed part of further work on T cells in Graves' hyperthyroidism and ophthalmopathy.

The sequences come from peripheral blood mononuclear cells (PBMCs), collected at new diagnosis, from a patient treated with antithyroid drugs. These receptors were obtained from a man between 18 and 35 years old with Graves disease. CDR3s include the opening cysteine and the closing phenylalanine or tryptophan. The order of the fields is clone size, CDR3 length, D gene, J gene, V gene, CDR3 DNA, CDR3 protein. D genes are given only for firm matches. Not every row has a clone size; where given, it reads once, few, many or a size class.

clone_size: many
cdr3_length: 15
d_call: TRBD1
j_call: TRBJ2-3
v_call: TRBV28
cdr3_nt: TGTGCCAGCAGACGGCCGGCACAGGGGGTAGATACGCAGTATTTT
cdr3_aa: CASRRPAQGVDTQYF

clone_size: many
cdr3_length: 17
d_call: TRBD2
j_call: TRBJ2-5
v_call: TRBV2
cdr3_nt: TGTGCCAGCAGGGAATGGGGGACTAGCGGGAGAAGGGAGACCCAGTACTTC
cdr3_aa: CASREWGTSGRRETQYF

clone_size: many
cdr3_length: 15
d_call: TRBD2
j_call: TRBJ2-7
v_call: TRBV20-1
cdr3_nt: TGCAGTGCTAGAGATAGGACTAGCGGGAGGGAAGAGCAGTACTTC
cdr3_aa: CSARDRTSGREEQYF

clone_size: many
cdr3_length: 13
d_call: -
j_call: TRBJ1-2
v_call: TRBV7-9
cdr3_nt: TGTGCCAGCAGCTATGAACGGGGGGAAGGCTACACCTTC
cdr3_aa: CASSYERGEGYTF

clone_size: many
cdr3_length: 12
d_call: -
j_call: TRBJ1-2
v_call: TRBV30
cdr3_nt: TGTGCCTGTAACCAGCGTGGGTATGGCTACACCTTC
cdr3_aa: CACNQRGYGYTF

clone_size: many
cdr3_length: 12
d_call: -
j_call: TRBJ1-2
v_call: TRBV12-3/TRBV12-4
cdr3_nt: TGTGCCAGCAGTTTCACTAACTATGGCTACACCTTC
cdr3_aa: CASSFTNYGYTF

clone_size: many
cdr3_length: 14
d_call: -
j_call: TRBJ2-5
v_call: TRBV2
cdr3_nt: TGTGCCAGCAGTGAAGGGGGGACACAAGAGACCCAGTACTTC
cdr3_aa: CASSEGGTQETQYF

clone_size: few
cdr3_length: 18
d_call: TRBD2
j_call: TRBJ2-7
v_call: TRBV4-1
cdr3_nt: TGCGCCAGCAGCCAGGTCCGACTAGCGGGAGGCAGCTCCTACGAGCAGTACTTC
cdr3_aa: CASSQVRLAGGSSYEQYF

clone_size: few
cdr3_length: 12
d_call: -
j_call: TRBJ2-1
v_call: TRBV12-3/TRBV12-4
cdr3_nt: TGTGCCAGCACCGGGACATACAATGAGCAGTTCTTC
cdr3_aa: CASTGTYNEQFF

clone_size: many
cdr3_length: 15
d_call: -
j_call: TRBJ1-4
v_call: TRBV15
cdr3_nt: TGTGCCACCAGCTGGGACGCTGCAACTAATGAAAAACTGTTTTTT
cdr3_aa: CATSWDAATNEKLFF

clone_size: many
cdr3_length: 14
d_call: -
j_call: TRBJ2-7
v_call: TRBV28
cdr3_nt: TGTGCCAGCAGCCAGGGAGTTCTTTTGGACGAGCAGTACTTC
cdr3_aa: CASSQGVLLDEQYF

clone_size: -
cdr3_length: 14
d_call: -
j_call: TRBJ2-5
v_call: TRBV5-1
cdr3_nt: TGCGCCAGCAGCAGGTGGGCTTACCAAGAGACCCAGTACTTC
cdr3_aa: CASSRWAYQETQYF

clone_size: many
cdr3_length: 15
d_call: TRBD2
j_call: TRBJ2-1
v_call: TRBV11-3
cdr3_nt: TGTGCCAGCAGCCCCCGGGAGGGGACCTACAATGAGCAGTTCTTC
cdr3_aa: CASSPREGTYNEQFF

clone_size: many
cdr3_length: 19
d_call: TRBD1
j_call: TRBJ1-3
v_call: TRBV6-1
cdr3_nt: TGTGCCAGCAGGCACCGGGACAGCACTCTATCTTACTCTGGAAACACCATATATTTT
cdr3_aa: CASRHRDSTLSYSGNTIYF

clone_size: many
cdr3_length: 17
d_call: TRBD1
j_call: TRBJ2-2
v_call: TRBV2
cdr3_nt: TGTGCCAGCAGTGAAAGCCGACAGGGGGCGAGGGGCGGGGAGCTGTTTTTT
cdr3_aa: CASSESRQGARGGELFF

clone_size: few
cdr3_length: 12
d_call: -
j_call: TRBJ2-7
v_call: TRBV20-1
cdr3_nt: TGCAGTGCTAGAGAACAGTTCTACGAGCAGTACTTC
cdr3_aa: CSAREQFYEQYF

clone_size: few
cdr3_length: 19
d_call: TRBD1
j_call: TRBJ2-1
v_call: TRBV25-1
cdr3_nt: TGTGCCAGCAGACCGACCGGAGGACAGGCTCTGAGCTCCTACAATGAGCAGTTCTTC
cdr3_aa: CASRPTGGQALSSYNEQFF

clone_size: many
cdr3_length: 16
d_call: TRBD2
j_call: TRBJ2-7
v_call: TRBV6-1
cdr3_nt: TGTGCCAGCACCCGAATAGCGGGAGACCCCTCCTACGAGCAGTACTTC
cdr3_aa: CASTRIAGDPSYEQYF

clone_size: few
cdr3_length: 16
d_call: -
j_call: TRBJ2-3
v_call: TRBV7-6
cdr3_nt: TGTGCCAGCAGCTTTAGACCACTTCCCCCCACAGATACGCAGTATTTT
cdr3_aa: CASSFRPLPPTDTQYF

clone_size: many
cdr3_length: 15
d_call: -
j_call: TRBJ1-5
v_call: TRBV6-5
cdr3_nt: TGTGCCAGCAGTTACCTGGGATATAGCAATCAGCCCCAGCATTTT
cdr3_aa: CASSYLGYSNQPQHF

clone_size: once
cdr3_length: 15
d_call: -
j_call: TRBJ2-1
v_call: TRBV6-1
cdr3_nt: TGTGCCAGCAGTCCCGGGGCCGCCTCGTACAATGAGCAGTTCTTC
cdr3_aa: CASSPGAASYNEQFF

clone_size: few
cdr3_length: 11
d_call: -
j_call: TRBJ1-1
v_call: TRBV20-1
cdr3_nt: TGCAGTGCTACATCAGGGACTGAAGCTTTCTTT
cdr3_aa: CSATSGTEAFF

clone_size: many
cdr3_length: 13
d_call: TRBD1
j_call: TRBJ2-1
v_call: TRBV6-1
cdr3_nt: TGTGCCACTGACTCGACAGGGGGCGTTGAGCAGTTCTTC
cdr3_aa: CATDSTGGVEQFF

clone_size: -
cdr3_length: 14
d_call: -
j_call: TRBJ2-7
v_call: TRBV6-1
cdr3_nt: TGTGCCAGTACCACGCCGGGACTCGTCTACGAGCAGTACTTC
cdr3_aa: CASTTPGLVYEQYF

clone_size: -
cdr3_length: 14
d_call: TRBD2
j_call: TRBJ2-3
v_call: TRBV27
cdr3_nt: TGTGCCAGCAGTTCACTAGCGGGAGCTGATACGCAGTATTTT
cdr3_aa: CASSSLAGADTQYF

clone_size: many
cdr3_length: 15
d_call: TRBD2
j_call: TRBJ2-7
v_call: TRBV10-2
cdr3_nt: TGCGCCAGCAGTGAACCGGGACTAGCGTCCCACGAGCAGTACTTC
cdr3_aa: CASSEPGLASHEQYF

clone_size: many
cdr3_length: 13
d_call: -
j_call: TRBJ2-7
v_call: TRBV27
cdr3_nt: TGTGCCAGCAGTTTACGGCGGTCCTACGAGCAGTACTTC
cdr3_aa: CASSLRRSYEQYF

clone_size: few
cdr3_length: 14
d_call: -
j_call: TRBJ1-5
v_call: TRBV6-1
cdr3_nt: TGTGCCAGCAGACTACAGGGACTTAGACAGCCCCAGCATTTT
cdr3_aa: CASRLQGLRQPQHF